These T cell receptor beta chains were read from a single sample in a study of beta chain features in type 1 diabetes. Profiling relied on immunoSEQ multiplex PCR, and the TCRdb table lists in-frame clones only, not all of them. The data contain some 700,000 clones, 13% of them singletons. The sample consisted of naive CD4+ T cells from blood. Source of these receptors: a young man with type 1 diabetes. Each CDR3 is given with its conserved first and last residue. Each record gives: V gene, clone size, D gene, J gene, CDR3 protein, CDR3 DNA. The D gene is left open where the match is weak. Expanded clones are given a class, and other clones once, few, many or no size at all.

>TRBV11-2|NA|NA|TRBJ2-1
CASSSPSLDEQFF
TGTGCCAGCAGCTCACCATCGCTCGATGAGCAGTTCTTC
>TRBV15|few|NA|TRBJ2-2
CATSRGAPTNTGELFF
TGTGCCACCAGCAGAGGAGCCCCAACGAACACCGGGGAGCTGTTTTTT
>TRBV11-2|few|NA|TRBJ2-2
CASVTGNFAGELFF
TGTGCCAGCGTCACAGGGAATTTCGCCGGGGAGCTGTTTTTT
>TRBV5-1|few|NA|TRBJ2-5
CASSSYELGETQYF
TGCGCCAGCAGCTCCTACGAACTGGGGGAGACCCAGTACTTC
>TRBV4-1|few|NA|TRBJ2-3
CASSQTRDSSTDTQYF
TGCGCCAGCAGCCAGACCCGGGACTCGAGCACAGATACGCAGTATTTT
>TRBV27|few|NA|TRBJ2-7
CASSRTTGVYEQYF
TGTGCCAGCAGCAGGACAACGGGGGTGTACGAGCAGTACTTC
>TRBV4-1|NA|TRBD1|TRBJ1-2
CASSPETTGGAVYGYTF
TGCGCCAGCAGCCCAGAAACTACAGGGGGAGCGGTTTATGGCTACACCTTC
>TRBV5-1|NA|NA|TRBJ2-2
CASSLRLSRGNTGELFF
TGCGCCAGCAGCTTGAGGTTAAGCAGAGGGAACACCGGGGAGCTGTTTTTT
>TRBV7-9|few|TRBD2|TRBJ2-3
CASSLIGQRGALRADTQYF
TGTGCCAGCAGCTTAATCGGCCAGCGGGGGGCCCTACGGGCAGATACGCAGTATTTT
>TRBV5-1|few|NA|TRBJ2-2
CASRQNTGELFF
TGCGCCAGCAGACAAAACACCGGGGAGCTGTTTTTT
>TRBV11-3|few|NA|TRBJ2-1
CASSYLGEGGPPYNEQFF
TGTGCCAGCAGCTACCTCGGTGAGGGGGGCCCCCCCTACAATGAGCAGTTCTTC
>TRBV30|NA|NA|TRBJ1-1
CACMGGTGSFF
TGTGCCTGTATGGGAGGGACGGGATCTTTCTTT
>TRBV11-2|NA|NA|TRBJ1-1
CASSPAVAGTNTEAFF
TGTGCCAGCAGCCCGGCAGTGGCAGGGACGAACACTGAAGCTTTCTTT
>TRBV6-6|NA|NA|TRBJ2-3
CASSYGTGSAQYF
TGTGCCAGCAGTTACGGCACAGGGTCAGCGCAGTATTTT
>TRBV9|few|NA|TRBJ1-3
CASSGYSGNTIYF
TGTGCCAGCAGCGGATACTCTGGAAACACCATATATTTT
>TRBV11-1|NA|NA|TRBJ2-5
CASSPGGGPQQETQYF
TGTGCCAGCAGCCCCGGAGGAGGGCCCCAACAAGAGACCCAGTACTTC
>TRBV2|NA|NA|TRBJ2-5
CASSDQGGQTQYF
TGTGCCAGCAGTGACCAGGGCGGGCAGACCCAGTACTTC
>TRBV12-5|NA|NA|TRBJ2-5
CASGSQGPGTVAETQYF
TGTGCTAGTGGTTCCCAGGGTCCCGGAACGGTGGCAGAGACCCAGTACTTC
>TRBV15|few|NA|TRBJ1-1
CATSLGDTEAFF
TGTGCCACCAGCCTAGGAGACACTGAAGCTTTCTTT
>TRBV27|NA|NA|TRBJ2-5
CASGRGDQETQYF
TGTGCCAGCGGTCGCGGGGACCAAGAGACCCAGTACTTC
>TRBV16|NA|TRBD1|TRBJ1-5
CASSRIQGAGNQPQHF
TGTGCCAGCAGCCGAATACAGGGGGCAGGGAATCAGCCCCAGCATTTT
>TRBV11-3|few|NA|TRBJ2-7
CASSHGTGRSYEQYF
TGTGCCAGCAGCCATGGAACAGGCCGCTCCTACGAGCAGTACTTC
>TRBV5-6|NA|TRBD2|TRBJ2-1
CANSRQALAGGFDEQFF
TGTGCCAACAGCCGACAGGCACTAGCGGGGGGCTTCGATGAGCAGTTCTTC
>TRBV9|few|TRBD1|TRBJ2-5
CASSSRDRLQETQYF
TGTGCCAGCAGCTCACGGGACAGATTACAAGAGACCCAGTACTTC
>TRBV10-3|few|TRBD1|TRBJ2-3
CAIEPNPGTGGAGIGTDTQYF
TGTGCCATCGAGCCTAACCCTGGGACAGGGGGCGCAGGAATTGGCACAGATACGCAGTATTTT
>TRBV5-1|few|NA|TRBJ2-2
CASSYSGQGELFF
TGCGCCAGCAGCTATAGCGGCCAAGGGGAGCTGTTTTTT
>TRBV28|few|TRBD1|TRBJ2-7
CASSSPGQGGYEQYF
TGTGCCAGCAGCAGTCCGGGACAGGGTGGTTACGAGCAGTACTTC
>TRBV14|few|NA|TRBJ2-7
CASSLQGYEQYF
TGTGCCAGCAGCCTCCAGGGGTACGAGCAGTACTTC
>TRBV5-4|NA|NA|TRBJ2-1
CASSLYSQTNYNEQFF
TGTGCCAGCAGCTTGTATAGCCAAACAAATTACAATGAGCAGTTCTTC
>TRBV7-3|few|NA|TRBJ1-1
CASRGPNTEAFF
TGTGCCAGCCGGGGGCCGAACACTGAAGCTTTCTTT
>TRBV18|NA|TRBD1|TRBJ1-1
CASSRYRGTEAFF
TGTGCCAGCTCTCGTTACAGGGGTACTGAAGCTTTCTTT
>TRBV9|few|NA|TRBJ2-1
CASSVEGDEQFF
TGTGCCAGCAGCGTAGAAGGGGATGAGCAGTTCTTC
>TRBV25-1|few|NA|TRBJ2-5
CASMGSGYQETQYF
TGTGCCAGCATGGGCAGTGGGTATCAAGAGACCCAGTACTTC
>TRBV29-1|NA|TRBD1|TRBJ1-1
CSGTGAMNTEAFF
TGCAGCGGGACAGGGGCTATGAACACTGAAGCTTTCTTT
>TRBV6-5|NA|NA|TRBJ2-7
CASRTGQGTVEQYF
TGTGCCAGCAGAACGGGTCAGGGGACGGTCGAGCAGTACTTC
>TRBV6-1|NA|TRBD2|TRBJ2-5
CASSGTSLQETQYF
TGTGCCAGCAGTGGGACTAGCCTACAAGAGACCCAGTACTTC
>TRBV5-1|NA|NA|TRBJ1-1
CASSSGQLNTEAFF
TGCGCCAGCAGCTCAGGACAGTTGAACACTGAAGCTTTCTTT
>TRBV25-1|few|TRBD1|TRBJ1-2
CATQRGTGYGYTF
TGTGCCACCCAGAGGGGGACAGGGTATGGCTACACCTTC
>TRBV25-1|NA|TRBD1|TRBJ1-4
CASSTGQGNEKLFF
TGTGCCAGCAGTACGGGACAGGGGAATGAAAAACTGTTTTTT
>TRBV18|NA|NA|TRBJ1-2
CASSPVPGQGGGYTF
TGTGCCAGCTCACCAGTTCCGGGCCAGGGTGGCGGCTACACCTTC
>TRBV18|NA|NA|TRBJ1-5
CASSVGGSNQPQHF
TGTGCCAGCTCGGTCGGCGGTAGCAATCAGCCCCAGCATTTT
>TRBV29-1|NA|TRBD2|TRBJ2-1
CSVRGGGGHNEQFF
TGCAGCGTTCGGGGCGGGGGAGGCCACAATGAGCAGTTCTTC
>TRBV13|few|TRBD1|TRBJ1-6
CASSLALSYRGPLGSPLHF
TGTGCCAGCAGCTTAGCCTTATCGTACAGGGGACCGCTGGGTTCACCCCTCCACTTT